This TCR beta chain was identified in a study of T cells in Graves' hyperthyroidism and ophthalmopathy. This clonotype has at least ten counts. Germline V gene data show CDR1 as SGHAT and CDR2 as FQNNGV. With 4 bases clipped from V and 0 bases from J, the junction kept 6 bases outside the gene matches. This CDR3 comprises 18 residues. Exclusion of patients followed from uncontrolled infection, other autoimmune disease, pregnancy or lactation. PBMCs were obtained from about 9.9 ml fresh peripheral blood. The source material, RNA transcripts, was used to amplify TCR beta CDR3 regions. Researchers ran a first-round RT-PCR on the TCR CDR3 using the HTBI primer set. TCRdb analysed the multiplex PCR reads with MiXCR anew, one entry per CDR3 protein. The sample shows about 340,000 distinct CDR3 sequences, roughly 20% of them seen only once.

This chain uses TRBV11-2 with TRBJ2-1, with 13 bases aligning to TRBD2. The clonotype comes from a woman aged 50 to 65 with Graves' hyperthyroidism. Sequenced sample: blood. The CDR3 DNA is TGTGCCAGCAGCTCCCTTCGGACTAGCGGGAGCTCCTACAATGAGCAGTTCTTC. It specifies CASSSLRTSGSSYNEQFF.